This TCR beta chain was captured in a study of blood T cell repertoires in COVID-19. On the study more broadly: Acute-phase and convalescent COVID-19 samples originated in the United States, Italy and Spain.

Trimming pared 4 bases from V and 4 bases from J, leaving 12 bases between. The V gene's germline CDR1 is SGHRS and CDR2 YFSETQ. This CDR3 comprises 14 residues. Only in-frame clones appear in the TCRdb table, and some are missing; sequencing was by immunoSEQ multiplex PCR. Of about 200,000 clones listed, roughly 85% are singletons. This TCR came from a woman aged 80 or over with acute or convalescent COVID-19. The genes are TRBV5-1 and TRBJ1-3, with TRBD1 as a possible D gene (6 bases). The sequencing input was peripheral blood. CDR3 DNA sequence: TGCGCCAGCAGCCCTCCGGGACAAGGAAACACCATATATTTT. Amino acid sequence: CASSPPGQGNTIYF.